These 14 T cell receptor beta chains share one sample of origin, sequenced in a study of Graves' ophthalmopathy and Graves' hyperthyroidism. Amplification targeted the TCR beta CDR3 regions, with RNA transcripts as the source material. Following a first-round RT-PCR that used HTBI primers, a second-round multiplex PCR was carried out. A single record per CDR3 protein comes from TCRdb applying MiXCR to the multiplex PCR reads. The table lists approximately 380,000 distinct CDR3 sequences, under 25% of them singletons. The sample consisted of peripheral blood. These receptors were taken from a woman aged 18-30 years with stable Graves' hyperthyroidism.

The chain is built from TRBV12-3 or TRBV12-4 and TRBJ2-2; D not certain. Trimming stripped 1 base from V and 4 bases from J, with 7 bases between. This CDR3 has 14 amino acids. In nucleotides, the CDR3 is TGTGCCAGCAGTTTAGGGACGGGCACCGGGGAGCTGTTTTTT. Residues: CASSLGTGTGELFF.

V usage is TRBV6-2 or TRBV6-3 and J usage is TRBJ1-2, with no clear D. This CDR3 region has 12 residues. Deletions cut 8 bases from V and 4 bases from J, with 11 bases between. CDR1 and CDR2 from the germline V gene are MNHEY and SVGEGT. For the CDR3, the DNA is TGTGCCAGCGTCAGCACCGCCTATGGCTACACCTTC. This gives the protein CASVSTAYGYTF.

Ten or more counts support this clonotype. The rearrangement uses TRBV7-2 and TRBJ2-5; D possibly uses TRBD1 or TRBD2 (5 bases each). Trimming removed 5 bases at V and 5 bases at J, with 15 bases between. Germline V CDR1 and CDR2: SGHTA, FQGNSA. CDR3 length equals 14 residues. This chain's CDR3 is CASSSFGTQETQYF. Written as DNA, the CDR3 is TGTGCCAGCAGCAGCTTCGGGACGCAGGAGACCCAGTACTTC.

This clonotype appeared many times. The chain couples TRBV10-3 to TRBJ2-7, with 8 positions matching TRBD1. The CDR3 has 15 residues. J was trimmed by 3 bases and V by 10 bases; bases with no gene match: 14. Per the germline V gene, CDR1 is ENHRY and CDR2 is SYGVKD. The DNA of the CDR3 is TGTGCCACTTCAATTAGGACAGGGAATCGCTACGAGCAGTACTTC. Protein product: CATSIRTGNRYEQYF.

This clonotype was seen many times. This sequence joins TRBV15 and TRBJ1-2; 10 bases agree with TRBD1. The CDR3 has 15 amino acids. The V segment lost 0 bases and the J segment 6 bases; nucleotides outside the gene matches: 4. Looked up from germline, CDR1 is LNHNV and CDR2 is YYDKDF (reference sequence). This chain's CDR3 is CATSRDRDRGNGYTF. The CDR3, as DNA: TGTGCCACCAGCAGAGATCGGGACAGGGGAAATGGCTACACCTTC. Variable domain in full (rest from reference TRBV15 and TRBJ1-2): DAMVIQNPRYQVTQFGKPVTLSCSQTLNHNVMYWYQQKSSQAPKLLFHYYDKDFNNEADTPDNFQSRRPNTSFCFLDIRSPGLGDTAMYLCATSRDRDRGNGYTFGSGTRLTVV.

This clonotype was counted between two and nine times. A much larger clone lies a single base off, so this may be a read error. The V call is TRBV27, the J call TRBJ1-1, with a possible D match to TRBD1 (5 bases). The CDR3 has 15 residues. With 2 bases removed from V and 6 bases from J, the gap between germline ends came to 16 bases. Germline values: CDR1 MNHEY, CDR2 SMNVEV (reference sequence). This chain's CDR3 is CASSLTGTGRAEAFF. The CDR3 DNA reads as TGTGCCAGCAGTTTAACGGGAACAGGAAGGGCTGAAGCTTTCTTT.

The gene calls are TRBV28 and TRBJ1-3; maybe TRBD1 (6 bases). Germline assignment: CDR1 MDHEN and CDR2 SYDVKM. Trimming left V 5 bases short and J 0 bases short, with 11 bases between. CDR3 size: 15 residues. The CDR3 loop reads CASSGQLSSGNTIYF. DNA of the CDR3: TGTGCCAGCAGTGGACAGTTATCCTCTGGAAACACCATATATTTT.

This clonotype was seen many times. This chain joins TRBV11-2 and TRBJ2-6; tentative D call: TRBD1 (5 bases). The germline gives CDR1 SGHAT, CDR2 FQNNGV. CDR3 length: 15 residues. V gave up 0 bases and J gave up 3 bases, with 6 bases separating them. The CDR3 loop is CASSLDRVGANVLTF. The CDR3 coding sequence is TGTGCCAGCAGCTTAGACAGGGTTGGGGCCAACGTCCTGACTTTC.

The chain joins TRBV12-3 or TRBV12-4 to TRBJ2-2; D gene uncertain. V shed 0 bases and J shed 8 bases, with 10 bases lying between them. CDR3 length: 14 amino acids. CDR3 residues: CASSLASLGGELFF. As DNA, the CDR3 is TGTGCCAGCAGTTTAGCCTCCCTTGGGGGGGAGCTGTTTTTT.

At least ten counts were recorded for this clonotype. CDR3 nucleotide sequence: TGTGCCAGCAGTTACGCCTTTGTGTACGGCTCTGGGGCCAACGTCCTGACTTTC. The encoded protein is CASSYAFVYGSGANVLTF. The genes are TRBV6-2 or TRBV6-3 and TRBJ2-6, with no clear D. Germline V gene sequence: CDR1 MNHEY, CDR2 SVGEGT. V was shortened by 2 bases and J by 0 bases, with 14 bases between the two germline ends. The CDR3 has 18 amino acids.

The V and J genes are TRBV7-2 and TRBJ1-2; D is possibly TRBD1 (6 bases). The CDR3 sequence is 15 residues long. The V end lost 5 bases, the J end lost 4 bases, and 17 bases lay between the germline ends. CDR1 and CDR2 (germline): SGHTA, FQGNSA. The DNA for the CDR3 is TGTGCCAGCAGCGGGGGCGTGGGGGTCGGCTATGGCTACACCTTC. Translation: CASSGGVGVGYGYTF.

About this clonotype: With a much larger clone just one base away, this may be a read error. The rearrangement uses TRBV6-4 and TRBJ2-7; D gene uncertain. CDR1 is MRHNA, CDR2 SNTAGT, per germline. The CDR3 consists of 13 residues. CDR3 sequence reads: CASSARTSGELYF. The CDR3 DNA is TGTGCCAGCAGTGCGCGGACCTCCGGCGAGCTGTACTTC.

This clonotype was observed many times. The CDR3 reads CASSRNGGEGTEAFF. As DNA, the CDR3 is TGTGCCAGCAGCCGTAACGGGGGGGAGGGTACTGAAGCTTTCTTT. V and J are TRBV7-2 and TRBJ1-1, with D maybe TRBD1 (5 bases). Germline CDR1 SGHTA, CDR2 FQGNSA. Trimming cost V 5 bases and J 5 bases, with 18 bases left between them. The CDR3 is 15 residues long.

The chain combines TRBV6-2 or TRBV6-3 with TRBJ1-1, with 10 bases matching TRBD1. Germline V gives CDR1 MNHEY, CDR2 SVGEGT. V shed 2 bases and J 1 base; nucleotides not matched to a gene: 13. This CDR3 has 19 amino acids. The CDR3 here is CASSYRGTGVRRKNTEAFF. The CDR3 DNA is TGTGCCAGCAGTTACAGGGGGACAGGGGTGAGACGAAAGAACACTGAAGCTTTCTTT.